A single sample is the source of the 20 T cell receptor beta chains below, sequenced in a study of blood T cell repertoires in COVID-19. Assay: immunoSEQ multiplex PCR; the TCRdb copy retains only in-frame clones and omits some. In the table there are around 140,000 clones, around 83% of which are singletons. Sequencing used peripheral blood. These receptors all stem from a man aged 30 to 45 with COVID-19, enrolled during active disease.

The J gene is TRBJ1-3, the V gene TRBV6-5; 9 bases match TRBD1. Losses at the gene ends were 6 bases for V and 4 bases for J; bases not matched to a gene: 7. Germline-derived CDR1 and CDR2 are MNHEY and SVGAGI. The CDR3 runs 15 residues. The CDR3 bases are TGTGCCAGCAGCCCCGGGACAGGGACAGGAAACACCATATATTTT. It translates to CASSPGTGTGNTIYF.

The rearrangement joins TRBV13 to TRBJ2-3; TRBD2 matches at 14 bases. In germline, CDR1 is PRHDT, CDR2 FYEKMQ (reference sequence). V lost 5 bases and J lost 3; bases outside the gene matches: 4. This CDR3 is built from 16 residues. The CDR3: CASSPGTSGSTDTQYF. The CDR3, as DNA: TGTGCCAGCAGCCCCGGGACTAGCGGGAGTACAGATACGCAGTATTTT. The full variable domain, its missing parts supplied by reference TRBV13 and TRBJ2-3, is AAGVIQSPRHLIKEKRETATLKCYPIPRHDTVYWYQQGPGQDPQFLISFYEKMQSDKGSIPDRFSAQQFSDYHSELNMSSLELGDSALYFCASSPGTSGSTDTQYFGPGTRLTVL.

The V gene is TRBV2, the J gene TRBJ2-3; 9 bases are a match to TRBD2. Trimming took 1 base from V and 6 from J; bases not matched to a gene: 11. CDR1 and CDR2 (germline): SNHLY, FYNNEI. CDR3 length: 17 residues. For the CDR3, the DNA is TGTGCCAGCAGTGAAGTAGTAACTAGCGGACTAGCGGATACGCAGTATTTT. Protein product: CASSEVVTSGLADTQYF.

This chain joins TRBV9 and TRBJ2-1; D uncertain. Per germline, CDR1 SGDLS and CDR2 YYNGEE. CDR3 length: 15 amino acids. V was clipped by 0 bases and J by 0 bases, with 7 bases between them. CDR3 DNA: TGTGCCAGCAGCGTAGCAGGAACCTCCTACAATGAGCAGTTCTTC. This gives the protein CASSVAGTSYNEQFF.

The V call is TRBV7-6, the J call TRBJ2-1; 12 bases align to TRBD2. The length of the CDR3 is 14 residues. Losses at the gene ends were 6 bases for V and 9 bases for J; bases not matched to a gene: 6. Germline loops: CDR1 SGHVS, CDR2 FNYEAQ. CDR3 nucleotide sequence: TGTGCCAGCAGACCGGCTAGCGGGAGGGGTGAGCAGTTCTTC. It specifies CASRPASGRGEQFF.

This chain uses TRBV5-1 with TRBJ1-2; TRBD1 matches at 9 bases. Unmatched junction bases numbered 8, after V lost 4 bases and J lost 1 base. Germline assignment: CDR1 SGHRS and CDR2 YFSETQ. The CDR3 totals 16 residues. CDR3 DNA sequence: TGCGCCAGCAGCCCCGGACAGGGGAGTAGTAACTATGGCTACACCTTC. Translating gives CASSPGQGSSNYGYTF.

This sequence joins TRBV9 and TRBJ2-1; 8 nucleotides align to TRBD1. CDR3 length: 15 residues. Germline assignment: CDR1 SGDLS and CDR2 YYNGEE. Trimming took 3 bases from V and 4 from J; bases not matched to a gene: 6. The CDR3 bases are TGTGCCAGCAGCGAGGGACAGGTTCGGTACAATGAGCAGTTCTTC. The encoded protein is CASSEGQVRYNEQFF.

The chain combines TRBV6-5 with TRBJ2-4; 7 bases fit TRBD2. V lost 4 bases, J lost 8 bases, and 5 bases stayed unmatched. The CDR3 has 13 amino acids. In germline, CDR1 is MNHEY, CDR2 SVGAGI. The CDR3 DNA follows: TGTGCCAGCAGTTGGACTAGAGGGGACATTCAGTACTTC. Its translation: CASSWTRGDIQYF.

The chain recombines TRBV28 with TRBJ2-7; TRBD2 matches at 14 bases. Losses at the gene ends were 2 bases for V and 7 bases for J; bases not matched to a gene: 4. CDR3 size: 15 residues. From germline, CDR1 is MDHEN and CDR2 SYDVKM. This CDR3 is CASSLGTSGSREQYF. CDR3 in DNA: TGTGCCAGCAGTTTAGGGACTAGCGGGAGTAGGGAGCAGTACTTC.

This clone was counted a single time. This chain joins TRBV28 and TRBJ2-5, with D possibly TRBD2 on 5 matching bases. V gave up 5 bases and J gave up 7 bases, with 17 bases separating them. CDR3 length: 14 amino acids. From germline, CDR1 is MDHEN and CDR2 SYDVKM. CDR3 coding DNA: TGTGCCAGCAGTCTAGGAGGACCGCTTCGGACCCAGTACTTC. Translating gives CASSLGGPLRTQYF.

The chain recombines TRBV10-3 with TRBJ1-4, with D perhaps matching TRBD1 (6 bases). Germline CDR1 and CDR2: ENHRY and SYGVKD. V dropped 11 bases and J dropped 3 bases, with 19 bases sitting between them. CDR3 length: 15 amino acids. This chain's CDR3 is CAAGGGALANEKLFF. DNA of the CDR3: TGTGCCGCCGGAGGGGGGGCTCTAGCTAATGAAAAACTGTTTTTT.

The gene calls are TRBV1 and TRBJ2-7; the D call of TRBD2 is as the table states it, not checked on the DNA. TRBV1 is a pseudogene. The CDR3 loop spans 16 amino acids. The CDR3 DNA sequence: TGCACCAGCAGCCAATGTAGCGGGAGTAAATCCTACGAGCAGTACTTC. Its translation is CTSSQCSGSKSYEQYF.

The chain joins TRBV9 to TRBJ2-7; the match to TRBD1 covers 11 bases. V dropped 2 bases and J dropped 2; count of bases not matched to a gene: 6. The CDR3 length is 16 residues. Germline CDR1 and CDR2: SGDLS and YYNGEE. The CDR3: CASSVYWDRGTYEQYF. DNA for the CDR3: TGTGCCAGCAGCGTCTACTGGGACAGGGGGACCTACGAGCAGTACTTC.

The chain is built from TRBV28 and TRBJ2-3; the match to TRBD1 covers 11 bases. The CDR3 covers 15 residues. The J segment lost 5 bases and the V segment lost 6 bases, leaving 7 bases of the junction unmatched. The germline gives CDR1 MDHEN, CDR2 SYDVKM. CDR3 protein: CASRGTGGFRDTQYF. CDR3 sequence (DNA): TGTGCCAGCAGGGGGACAGGGGGTTTCAGAGATACGCAGTATTTT.

The V call is TRBV9, the J call TRBJ2-7; 7 positions match TRBD2. Trimming at V came to 3 bases and at J to 5 bases, leaving 5 bases not matched to a gene. This CDR3 has 13 residues. Germline assignment: CDR1 SGDLS and CDR2 YYNGEE. The CDR3, as DNA: TGTGCCAGCAGCGCACTGGCGGGGGACGAGCAGTACTTC. This translates into CASSALAGDEQYF.

The genes are TRBV4-1 and TRBJ2-5, with D uncertain. Trimming stripped 0 bases from V and 5 bases from J, with 10 bases between. The germline V gene encodes CDR1 MGHRA and CDR2 YSYEKL. The CDR3 has 14 residues. The CDR3 loop is CASSQEWFEETQYF. The CDR3, as DNA: TGCGCCAGCAGCCAAGAATGGTTCGAGGAGACCCAGTACTTC.

The chain joins TRBV5-1 to TRBJ2-5; D not resolved. Per germline, CDR1 SGHRS and CDR2 YFSETQ. The CDR3 covers 13 residues. V was clipped by 1 base and J by 5 bases, with 9 bases between them. The CDR3 nucleotides read TGCGCCAGCAGCTTGCGGCTCGGGGAGACCCAGTACTTC. Translated, it gives CASSLRLGETQYF.

As DNA, the CDR3 is TGTGCCAGCAGTTTTCGAGGCCCAGGGTCCTACGAGCAGTACTTC. Its protein product is CASSFRGPGSYEQYF. The genes are TRBV28 and TRBJ2-7, with D perhaps matching TRBD1 (5 bases). Germline V lookup: CDR1 MDHEN, CDR2 SYDVKM. V gave up 3 bases and J gave up 1 base, with 13 bases separating them. This CDR3 is built from 15 residues.

This clone was counted between two and nine times. The chain has TRBV6-5 and TRBJ2-7; 8 bases map to TRBD1. CDR1 is MNHEY and CDR2 is SVGAGI in the germline V gene. Germline trimming cut 2 bases from V and 7 bases from J; bases unmatched to any gene: 4. The CDR3 totals 13 residues. The CDR3 DNA is TGTGCCAGCAGTTACCTGGACAGGGTTGAGCAGTACTTC. Its translation: CASSYLDRVEQYF.

The rearrangement uses TRBV5-1 and TRBJ2-5; 13 bases align to TRBD2. The trim removed 3 bases at V and 1 base at J, leaving 6 bases unmatched. CDR3 length: 17 residues. The germline CDR1 and CDR2 sequences are SGHRS and YFSETQ. In DNA, the CDR3 is TGCGCCAGCAGCTCGGGACTAGCGGGAATACTCCAAGAGACCCAGTACTTC. It translates to CASSSGLAGILQETQYF.